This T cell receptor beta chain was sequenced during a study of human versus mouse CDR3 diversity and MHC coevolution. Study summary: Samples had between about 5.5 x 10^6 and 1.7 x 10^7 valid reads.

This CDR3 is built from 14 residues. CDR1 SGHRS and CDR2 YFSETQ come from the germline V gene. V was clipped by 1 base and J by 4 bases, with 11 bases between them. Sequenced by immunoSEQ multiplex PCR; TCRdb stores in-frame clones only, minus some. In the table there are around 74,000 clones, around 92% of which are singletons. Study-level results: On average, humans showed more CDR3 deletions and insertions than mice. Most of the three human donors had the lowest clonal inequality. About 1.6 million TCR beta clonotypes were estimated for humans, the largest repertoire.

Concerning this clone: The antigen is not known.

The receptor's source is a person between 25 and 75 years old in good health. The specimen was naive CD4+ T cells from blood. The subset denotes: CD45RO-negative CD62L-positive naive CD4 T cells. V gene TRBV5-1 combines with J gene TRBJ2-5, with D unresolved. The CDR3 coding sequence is TGCGCCAGCAGCTTGCGAACAGCCGGAGAGACCCAGTACTTC. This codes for CASSLRTAGETQYF.